This paragraph reports one T cell receptor (beta chain). This clone's antigen is unknown. No quality values exist for individual bases; no much larger clone is one base distant. From the cysteine through the phenylalanine, the CDR3 covers 14 amino acids. The kept DNA is CDR3 alone, 42 bases in frame from the first base. According to the germline V gene (reference sequence), CDR1 reads LNHNV and CDR2 reads YYDKDF. V is trimmed back by 7 bases and J by 4 bases, and the junction contains 6 bases that no gene match accounts for. The trial excluded patients who had a history of autoimmune disease or were on systemic immunosuppression. Peripheral blood for TCR sequencing was drawn from every dose cohort at baseline, at cycle 4 day 1 and at cycle 7 day 1. Samples came from an open-label, multicenter, first-in-human phase I dose-escalation trial of ivuxolimab. Adults with locally advanced or metastatic melanoma, renal cell carcinoma, hepatocellular carcinoma or head and neck squamous cell carcinoma were enrolled in the trial. CD4+ and CD8+ T cells were sorted separately from peripheral blood before TCR sequencing.

The data were obtained in a study of OX40 agonist ivuxolimab in advanced cancers. For the wider study: Ivuxolimab was an agonistic, fully human IgG2 monoclonal antibody directed against OX40 (CD134), a costimulatory receptor. Intravenous ivuxolimab was administered to patients every 2 weeks at six dose levels: 0.01, 0.1, 0.3, 1.5, 3 and 10 mg/kg. Of the 52 patients in dose escalation, about 20 had hepatocellular carcinoma, about 15 had melanoma, 9 had renal cell carcinoma and 9 had head and neck cancer. In the dose-escalation cohort, around four fifths of patients were male, and the mean age was about 55 years, with a range of about 23 to 85. Prior anti-PD-1, anti-PD-L1 or anti-CTLA-4 therapy was permitted, and checkpoint inhibitors had been received by about 44% of dose-escalation patients. Partial responses occurred in three dose-escalation patients: two with cutaneous melanoma and one with hepatocellular carcinoma. Peripheral TCRbeta sequencing aimed to test whether ivuxolimab altered TCR sequence diversity and caused clonal T-cell expansion. The paper describes the monotherapy dose-escalation part (N of about 52 patients) of the phase I trial of ivuxolimab. What the research found in general, with its limitations: The antigen specificity of the peripheral T cells that underwent clonal expansion was not determined. After ivuxolimab, expanded clones were on average more numerous among CD8+ T cells than among CD4+ T cells. Low levels of normalized T-cell clonal expansion were also shown by some nonresponding patients. In the 0.1-3.0 mg/kg groups, partial responders were among the patients with the lowest normalized peripheral clonal expansion, particularly in CD8+ T cells. At doses from 0.1 to 3.0 mg/kg, clonal expansion was seen in both CD4+ and CD8+ blood T cells between baseline and week 6.

Genomic DNA was isolated from the sorted cells so that the TCRbeta CDR3 region could be sequenced. The immunoSEQ Assay was used to sequence the TCRbeta CDR3 regions. This immuneACCESS table, as held by TCRdb, lists in-frame sequences with V and J called but not all clones. Of the missing ones, under half trace to an unresolved V gene in checked studies; the others have no known cause. The sample table lists under 75,000 clones, approximately 89% of them with a count of one. The ten largest make up over 2% of the sample. Recombination joined TRBV15 with TRBJ2-1, with TRBD2 identical over 8 junction bases. The sample here was CD4+ or CD8+ T cells sorted from blood, taken in a trial of the OX40 agonist ivuxolimab. The sequence was obtained from an adult with an advanced solid tumor such as melanoma, head and neck, liver or kidney cancer. Here is the DNA: TGTGCCACCACCCCGGGACTAGAGTACAATGAGCAGTTCTTC. This encodes CATTPGLEYNEQFF.